This T cell receptor (beta chain) originates from a study of vaccination and CD4 T cells after COVID-19. The wider study: The authors exposed cells to overlapping spike peptides derived from SARS-CoV-2, HCoV-NL63, HCoV-OC43 and HCoV-229E.

The study's findings and limits: SARS-CoV-2-reactive clonotype medians increased from about 22 to 38, not significantly. Spike mono-reactivity marked 304 of 307 vaccine-specific clones in convalescent patients.

Details on this clonotype: The antigen is unknown.

V gave up 3 bases and J gave up 4 bases, with 3 bases separating them. The V gene's germline CDR1 is SEHNR and CDR2 FQNEAQ (reference sequence). The CDR3 is made up of 12 amino acids. Treatment given: roughly ten-day PBMC culture with coronavirus spike peptide pools or control peptides (ViraFEST assay). Pre-COVID-19 pandemic sampling (2011-2018) yielded the unexposed donor's CD4+ T cells. The Oncomine TCR Beta short-read assay sequenced DNA from cultured CD4+ T cells. MiXCR, run by TCRdb on the PCR reads, gives a single entry per CDR3 protein. Of around 8,000 distinct CDR3 sequences listed, about 47% are singletons.

The chain has TRBV7-9 and TRBJ2-2; D gene uncertain. The sequenced material came from CD4+ T cells from blood, cultured in vitro. The clonotype comes from a human donor in good health. CDR3: CASSLSTGELFF. The DNA for the CDR3 is TGTGCCAGCAGCTTGTCCACCGGGGAGCTGTTTTTT.